Presented here are 9 T cell receptor beta chains from one specimen sequenced in a study of shared clonotypes between healthy human individuals. The table came from immunoSEQ multiplex PCR; TCRdb's copy has only in-frame clones and leaves some out. The table has about 1.5 million clones, 95% to 99% seen once; the top ten hold 0.4% to 0.45%. What was sequenced was naive CD4+ T cells sorted from blood. Regarding subset: CD45RA+ positively selected. The receptors come from a man younger than 40 in good health.

CDR3 amino acids: CASSEQGAGLGVLLRFF. In DNA form, the CDR3 reads TGTGCCAGCAGTGAACAGGGAGCCGGACTAGGGGTATTGTTGCGGTTCTTC. The chain employs TRBV2 and TRBJ2-1; TRBD2 matches 7 bases. The CDR3 runs to 17 residues. Trimming removed 2 bases from V and 15 bases from J; junction bases left unmatched: 22. Per germline, CDR1 SNHLY and CDR2 FYNNEI.

CDR3 region: CSGGGLTGELFF. The CDR3 DNA sequence: TGCAGCGGCGGGGGTTTGACCGGGGAGCTGTTTTTT. The chain links TRBV29-1 to TRBJ2-2; 7 bases align to TRBD2. CDR1 and CDR2 from the germline V gene are SQVTM and ANQGSEA. The CDR3 sequence is 12 residues long. After removal of 7 bases from V and 5 bases from J, the junction contained 4 bases not matched to a gene.

The table lists this clone with a few counts. V and J are TRBV9 and TRBJ2-5; 11 bases are shared with TRBD2. Germline V lookup: CDR1 SGDLS, CDR2 YYNGEE. The CDR3 is made up of 14 amino acids. After removal of 2 bases from V and 5 bases from J, the junction contained 2 bases not matched to a gene. The chain's CDR3 is CASSVTSGVETQYF. For the CDR3, the DNA is TGTGCCAGCAGCGTGACTAGCGGGGTTGAGACCCAGTACTTC.

This chain joins TRBV5-1 and TRBJ1-2; D is undetermined. The germline gives CDR1 SGHRS, CDR2 YFSETQ. The V and J ends lost 4 bases and 9 bases respectively, with 19 bases between them. CDR3 size: 14 residues. The CDR3 is CASSPHTTDRSYTF. The CDR3 region has the DNA TGCGCCAGCAGCCCCCATACAACGGATAGGAGCTACACCTTC.

The genes are TRBV18 and TRBJ2-3; 12 positions match TRBD2. Unmatched junction bases numbered 8, after V lost 3 bases and J lost 1 base. This CDR3 region has 18 residues. Germline CDR1 KGHSH, CDR2 LQKENI. CDR3 region: CASSPLTSGSYGTDTQYF. In DNA form, the CDR3 reads TGTGCCAGCTCACCGCTGACTAGCGGGAGTTATGGCACAGATACGCAGTATTTT. Full variable domain (outside the CDR3, taken from reference TRBV18 and TRBJ2-3): NAGVMQNPRHLVRRRGQEARLRCSPMKGHSHVYWYRQLPEEGLKFMVYLQKENIIDESGMPKERFSAEFPKEGPSILRIQQVVRGDSAAYFCASSPLTSGSYGTDTQYFGPGTRLTVL.

The chain carries TRBV2 and TRBJ2-7, with D perhaps matching TRBD1 or TRBD2 (6 bases each). The V gene lost 2 bases and the J gene lost 1 base, with 9 bases spanning the gap. Germline assignment: CDR1 SNHLY and CDR2 FYNNEI. This CDR3 contains 14 residues. The CDR3 loop reads CASSERGLSYEQYF. CDR3 nucleotides: TGTGCCAGCAGTGAACGGGGGCTTTCCTACGAGCAGTACTTC.

The chain links TRBV28 to TRBJ2-7; D gene ambiguous. V lost 5 bases to trimming and J lost 2 bases, with 10 bases between them. Germline V lookup: CDR1 MDHEN, CDR2 SYDVKM. This CDR3 has 13 residues. Here the CDR3 DNA reads TGTGCCAGCAGTAGATCTCCGGCCTACGAGCAGTACTTC. This encodes CASSRSPAYEQYF.

The V and J genes are TRBV6-4 and TRBJ2-1; TRBD2 matches 8 bases. In germline, CDR1 is MRHNA, CDR2 SNTAGT. The CDR3 runs to 13 residues. V dropped 4 bases and J dropped 10; count of bases not matched to a gene: 6. CDR3 amino acids: CASSGLAGWEQFF. The DNA for the CDR3 is TGTGCCAGCAGTGGGTTAGCGGGATGGGAGCAGTTCTTC.

The chain is built from TRBV25-1 and TRBJ2-2; D ambiguous. CDR1 MGHDK and CDR2 SYGVNS come from the germline V gene. This CDR3 contains 16 residues. Trimming removed 3 bases at V and 1 base at J, with 12 bases between. The CDR3 bases are TGTGCCAGCAGTGATGGTCAGGTGCGGAACACCGGGGAGCTGTTTTTT. This gives the protein CASSDGQVRNTGELFF.